This entry lists 5 T cell receptor beta chains sequenced from one sample in a study of Graves' ophthalmopathy and Graves' hyperthyroidism (dated by TCRdb to the late 2010s). Sequenced on an Illumina HiSeq 2000. TCR beta CDR3 regions were amplified from RNA transcripts for repertoire sequencing. The first round was an RT-PCR using HTBI primers with the Qiagen OneStep RT-PCR kit, and this first round was followed by a second-round multiplex PCR, then size selection and purification. The public reads were reanalyzed by TCRdb: fastp trimming at Q25, MiXCR alignment, in-frame beta chains only. CDR3 protein sequences are deduplicated, and each keeps its most common genes and DNA. Here the sample has hundreds of thousands of distinct CDR3 sequences; 22% occur a single time. Roughly 6.9% of the sample is taken by the ten largest. Material for sequencing was peripheral blood. The receptor source for this set is a woman aged 18-35 years with stable Graves' hyperthyroidism. Some clones in this sample may be carry-over from other donors' samples. Donor details come from another sample of the same person, matched by shared clones.

This clonotype was picked up many times. This chain uses TRBV7-9 with TRBJ2-7, with D unresolved. The CDR3 loop spans 15 amino acids. Germline CDR1 reads SEHNR; CDR2 reads FQNEAQ (reference sequence). Trimming shortened V by 5 bases and J by 5 bases, and 19 bases separated the two germline ends. CDR3: CASSRTGWSGNEQYF. The CDR3 DNA follows: TGTGCCAGCAGCCGAACCGGCTGGTCTGGCAACGAGCAGTACTTC.

This clonotype was observed many times. This chain uses TRBV3-1 with TRBJ1-5; no clear D gene. With 0 bases removed from V and 6 bases from J, the gap between germline ends came to 6 bases. The germline CDR1 and CDR2 sequences are LGHDT and YNNKEL (reference sequence). The CDR3 is made up of 13 amino acids. The CDR3 loop reads CASSQDLSQPQHF. The CDR3 DNA follows: TGTGCCAGCAGCCAAGACTTAAGTCAGCCCCAGCATTTT.

This rearrangement joins TRBV12-3 or TRBV12-4 to TRBJ2-1; D is possibly TRBD1 (5 bases). The CDR3 extends over 15 amino acids. Trimming stripped 6 bases from V and 5 bases from J, with 17 bases between. The CDR3 protein is CASSLTGGFNNEQFF. CDR3 DNA: TGTGCCAGCAGCCTAACAGGTGGGTTCAACAATGAGCAGTTCTTC.

This clonotype was observed many times. The chain is built from TRBV2 and TRBJ1-4; 7 bases line up with TRBD1. CDR1 is SNHLY, CDR2 FYNNEI, per germline. The CDR3 spans 15 residues. With 6 bases clipped from V and 10 bases from J, the junction kept 14 bases outside the gene matches. The CDR3 DNA reads as TGTGCCAGCAGCGTCCTGAGGGGGCGCGAGGGAAAACTGTTTTTT. This gives the protein CASSVLRGREGKLFF.

Concerning this clonotype: This may be a read error: a much more frequent sequence differs by one nucleotide. This chain links TRBV27 with TRBJ1-6, with D tentatively TRBD1 (5 bases). The CDR3 is made up of 16 amino acids. Germline V gene lookup returns CDR1 MNHEY and CDR2 SMNVEV (reference sequence). The CDR3 bases are TGTGCCAGCAGTTTGGGGGGGATTGGGATAGATTCACACCTCCACTTT. This sequence encodes CASSLGGIGIDSHLHF.